This T cell receptor (beta chain) comes out of a study of blood T cell repertoires in COVID-19. Study summary: Sample material is recorded as cDNA or gDNA derived from T cells, B-cell-depleted T cells, or PBMCs.

In the source study's methods: Reference gene primer amplification gave estimated nucleated cell counts. The protocol was immunoSEQ multiplex PCR, while the TCRdb copy is restricted to in-frame clones and leaves out a portion. V and J calls and clone size come straight from that table; D and trimming were deduced from the DNA. The sample lists roughly 340,000 clones; about 93% were seen once. V was shortened by 6 bases and J by 3 bases, with 25 bases between the two germline ends. Germline V gives CDR1 SGDLS, CDR2 YYNGEE. CDR3 length: 18 residues. This receptor was taken from a young woman who had recovered from COVID-19. V and J are TRBV9 and TRBJ2-1, with D possibly matching TRBD2 (6 bases). Sequenced input: peripheral blood. The CDR3 here is CASKPGPLAREIYNEQFF. The CDR3 DNA reads TGTGCCAGCAAGCCCGGTCCTCTAGCACGGGAGATCTACAATGAGCAGTTCTTC.